The rows below give T cell receptor beta chains drawn from one sample of a study of T cell repertoires in cytomegalovirus infection. Using its own MiXCR run on the reads, TCRdb lists one record per CDR3 protein. The table has roughly 120,000 distinct CDR3 sequences, 25% to 30% seen once; the top ten hold about 81%. The antigens for these receptors are not known. Sequencing used CD8+ T cells from cultured PBMCs, obtained from culture after CMV antigen stimulation. The receptor source for this set is a human donor in good health (CMV status not recorded). Some clones in this sample may be carry-over from other donors' samples. CDR3s include the opening cysteine and the closing phenylalanine or tryptophan. The order of the fields is clone size, D gene, J gene, V gene, CDR3 protein, CDR3 DNA. D genes are given only for firm matches. Expanded clones get a size class; other rows say once, few or many, or leave the size out.

NA	TRBD2	TRBJ2-2	TRBV20-1	CSARDLAGASGELFF	TGCAGTGCTAGAGATCTAGCGGGGGCGAGCGGGGAGCTGTTTTTT
many	TRBD1	TRBJ2-3	TRBV7-8	CASSADRGYTQYF	TGTGCCAGCAGCGCCGACAGGGGGTATACGCAGTATTTT
many	NA	TRBJ2-5	TRBV12-3/TRBV12-4	CASRGGNQETQYF	TGTGCCAGCCGAGGGGGGAACCAAGAGACCCAGTACTTC
NA	NA	TRBJ1-1	TRBV20-1	CSARDVGEPPNTEAFF	TGCAGTGCTAGAGATGTCGGAGAACCCCCGAACACTGAAGCTTTCTTT
NA	TRBD2	TRBJ2-1	TRBV4-1	CASSGLGLAGAQFF	TGCGCCAGCAGCGGACTAGGACTAGCGGGGGCACAGTTCTTC
NA	TRBD1	TRBJ1-5	TRBV19	CASNSGGGGSNQPQHF	TGTGCCAGTAACAGCGGAGGGGGCGGGAGCAATCAGCCCCAGCATTTT
NA	NA	TRBJ2-3	TRBV3-1	CASSQVAFSTDTQYF	TGTGCCAGCAGCCAAGTAGCGTTCAGCACAGATACGCAGTATTTT
NA	NA	TRBJ2-5	TRBV3-1	CASSQDWRIETQYF	TGTGCCAGCAGCCAAGATTGGCGAATCGAGACCCAGTACTTC
few	TRBD1	TRBJ2-7	TRBV24-1	CATRQGYEQYF	TGTGCCACCCGACAGGGCTACGAGCAGTACTTC
many	NA	TRBJ2-1	TRBV7-6	CASSPHEGTEEFF	TGTGCCAGCAGCCCCCATGAGGGGACGGAAGAGTTCTTC
NA	NA	TRBJ2-2	TRBV28	CASSLEFANTGELSF	TGTGCCAGCAGTTTGGAGTTCGCGAACACCGGGGAGCTGTCTTTT
NA	NA	TRBJ1-1	TRBV11-2	CASSPQLNTEAFF	TGTGCCAGCAGCCCACAGCTGAACACTGAAGCTTTCTTT
NA	TRBD1	TRBJ2-5	TRBV6-5	CASSFDREETQYF	TGTGCCAGCAGTTTCGACAGGGAAGAGACCCAGTACTTC
NA	NA	TRBJ2-2	TRBV30	CAWTIQDTGELFF	TGTGCCTGGACTATACAGGACACCGGGGAGCTGTTTTTT
few	NA	TRBJ2-7	TRBV10-2	CASRGSGPSGSEQYF	TGCGCCAGCAGGGGCTCTGGCCCTAGTGGGTCCGAGCAGTACTTC
NA	NA	TRBJ1-4	TRBV6-1	CASSLGAKLFF	TGTGCCAGCAGTCTGGGGGCCAAACTGTTTTTT
many	TRBD1	TRBJ2-2	TRBV27	CASSFPGTGLSGELFF	TGTGCCAGCAGTTTCCCCGGGACAGGGTTGAGCGGGGAGCTGTTTTTT
many	NA	TRBJ2-5	TRBV7-6	CASSAPGEVPEETQYF	TGTGCCAGCAGCGCGCCCGGAGAGGTGCCTGAAGAGACCCAGTACTTC
few	NA	TRBJ1-2	TRBV12-3/TRBV12-4	CASSPNPTAYYGYTF	TGTGCCAGCAGTCCTAACCCCACTGCTTACTATGGCTACACCTTC
NA	TRBD1	TRBJ2-7	TRBV25-1	CASSGDRPYEQYF	TGTGCCAGCAGTGGGGACAGGCCCTACGAGCAGTACTTC
NA	NA	TRBJ2-5	TRBV7-8	CASSPGPQQETQYF	TGTGCCAGCAGCCCCGGGCCACAGCAGGAGACCCAGTACTTC
many	NA	TRBJ2-2	TRBV27	CASQDLGNTGELFF	TGTGCCAGCCAGGACTTAGGGAACACCGGGGAGCTGTTTTTT
few	NA	TRBJ2-1	TRBV27	CASSFRSWGEQFF	TGTGCCAGCAGTTTTCGTTCGTGGGGGGAGCAGTTCTTC
NA	NA	TRBJ1-2	TRBV7-9	CASSLSGFNYGYTF	TGTGCCAGCAGCTTATCAGGGTTCAACTATGGCTACACCTTC
NA	NA	TRBJ2-7	TRBV29-1	CSVKGTGPYEQYF	TGCAGCGTTAAAGGGACTGGACCCTACGAGCAGTACTTC
NA	NA	TRBJ1-6	TRBV5-1	CASSLGVGSSYNSPLHF	TGCGCCAGCAGCTTGGGGGTTGGGAGCTCCTATAATTCACCCCTCCACTTT